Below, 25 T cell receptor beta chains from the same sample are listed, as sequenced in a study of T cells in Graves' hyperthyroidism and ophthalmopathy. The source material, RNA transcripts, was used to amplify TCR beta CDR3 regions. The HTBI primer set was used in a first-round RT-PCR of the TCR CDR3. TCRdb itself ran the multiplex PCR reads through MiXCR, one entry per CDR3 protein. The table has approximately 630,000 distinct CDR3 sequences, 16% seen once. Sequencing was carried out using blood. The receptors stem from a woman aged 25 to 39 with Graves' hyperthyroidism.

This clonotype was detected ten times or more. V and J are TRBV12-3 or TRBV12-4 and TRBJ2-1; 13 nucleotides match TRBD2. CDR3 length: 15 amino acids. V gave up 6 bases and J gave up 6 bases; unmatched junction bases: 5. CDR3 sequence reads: CASSRTSGSFNEQFF. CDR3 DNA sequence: TGTGCCAGCAGCAGGACTAGCGGGAGTTTCAATGAGCAGTTCTTC.

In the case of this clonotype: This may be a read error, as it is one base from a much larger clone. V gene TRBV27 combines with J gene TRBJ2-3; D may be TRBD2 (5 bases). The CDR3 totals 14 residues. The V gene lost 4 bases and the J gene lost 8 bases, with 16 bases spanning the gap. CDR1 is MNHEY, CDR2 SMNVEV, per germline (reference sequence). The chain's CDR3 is CASSSQAAGGTQYF. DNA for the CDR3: TGTGCCAGCAGTTCGCAGGCGGCCGGAGGTACGCAGTATTTT.

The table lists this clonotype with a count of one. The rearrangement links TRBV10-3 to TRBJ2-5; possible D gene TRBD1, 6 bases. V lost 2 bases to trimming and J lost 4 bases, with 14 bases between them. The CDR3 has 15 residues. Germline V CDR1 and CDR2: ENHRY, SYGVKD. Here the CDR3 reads CAISEGAGVLETQYF. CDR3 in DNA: TGTGCCATCAGTGAGGGGGCAGGGGTTTTAGAGACCCAGTACTTC.

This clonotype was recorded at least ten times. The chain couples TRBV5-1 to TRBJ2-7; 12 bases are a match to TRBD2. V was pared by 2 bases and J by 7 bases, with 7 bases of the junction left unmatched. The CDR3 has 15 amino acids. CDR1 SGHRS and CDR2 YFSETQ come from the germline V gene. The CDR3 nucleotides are TGCGCCAGCAGCTTTGGGACTAGCGGGTCGGGGGAGCAGTACTTC. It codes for CASSFGTSGSGEQYF.

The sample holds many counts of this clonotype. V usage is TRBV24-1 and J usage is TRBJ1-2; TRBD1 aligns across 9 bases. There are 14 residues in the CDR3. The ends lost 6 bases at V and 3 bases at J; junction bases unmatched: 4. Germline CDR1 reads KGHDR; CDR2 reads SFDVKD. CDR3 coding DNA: TGTGCCACCAGTCGAAGGACAGGGGACTATGGCTACACCTTC. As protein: CATSRRTGDYGYTF.

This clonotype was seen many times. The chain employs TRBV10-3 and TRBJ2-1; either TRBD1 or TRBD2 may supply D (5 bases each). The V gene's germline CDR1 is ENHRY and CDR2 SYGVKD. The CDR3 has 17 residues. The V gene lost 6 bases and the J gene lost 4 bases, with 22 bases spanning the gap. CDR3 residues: CAIREGSRGKIYNEQFF. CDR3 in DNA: TGTGCCATCAGAGAAGGGAGTCGGGGCAAAATATACAATGAGCAGTTCTTC.

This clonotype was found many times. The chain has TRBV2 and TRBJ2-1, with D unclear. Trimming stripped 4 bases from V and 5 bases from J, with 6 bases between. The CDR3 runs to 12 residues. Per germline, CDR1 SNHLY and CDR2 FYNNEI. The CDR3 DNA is TGTGCCAGCAGTGGTGTGGACAATGAGCAGTTCTTC. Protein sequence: CASSGVDNEQFF. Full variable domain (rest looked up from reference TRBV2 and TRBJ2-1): EPEVTQTPSHQVTQMGQEVILRCVPISNHLYFYWYRQILGQKVEFLVSFYNNEISEKSEIFDDQFSVERPDGSNFTLKIRSTKLEDSAMYFCASSGVDNEQFFGPGTRLTVL.

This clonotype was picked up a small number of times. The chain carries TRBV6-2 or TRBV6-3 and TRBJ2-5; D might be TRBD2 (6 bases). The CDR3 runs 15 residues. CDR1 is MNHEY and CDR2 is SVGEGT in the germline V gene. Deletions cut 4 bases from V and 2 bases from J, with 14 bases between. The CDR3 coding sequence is TGTGCCAGCAGTTTACAGGATCTAGCGCAAGAGACCCAGTACTTC. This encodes CASSLQDLAQETQYF.

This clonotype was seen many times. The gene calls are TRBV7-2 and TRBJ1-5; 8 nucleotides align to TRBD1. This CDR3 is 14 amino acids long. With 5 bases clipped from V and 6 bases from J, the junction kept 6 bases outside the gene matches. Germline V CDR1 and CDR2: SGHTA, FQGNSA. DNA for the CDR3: TGTGCCAGCAGCCCAGACAGGGGCGGTCAGCCCCAGCATTTT. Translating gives CASSPDRGGQPQHF.

CDR3 nucleotides: TGTGCCAGCAGTGAATGGACCACCGGGGAGCTGTTTTTT. As protein: CASSEWTTGELFF. The rearrangement joins TRBV25-1 to TRBJ2-2; D not resolved. The germline V and J ends were trimmed by 1 base and 4 bases, with 4 bases remaining between them. In germline, CDR1 is MGHDK, CDR2 SYGVNS. The CDR3 totals 13 residues. The variable domain in full, completed from reference TRBV25-1 and TRBJ2-2, reads EADIYQTPRYLVIGTGKKITLECSQTMGHDKMYWYQQDPGMELHLIHYSYGVNSTEKGDLSSESTVSRIRTEHFPLTLESARPSHTSQYLCASSEWTTGELFFGEGSRLTVL.

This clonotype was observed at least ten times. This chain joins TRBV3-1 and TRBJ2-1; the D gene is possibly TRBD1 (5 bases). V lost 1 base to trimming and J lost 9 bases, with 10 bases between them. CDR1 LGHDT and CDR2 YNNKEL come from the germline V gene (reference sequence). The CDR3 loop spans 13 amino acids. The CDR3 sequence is CASSQAHQGEQFF. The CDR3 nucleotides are TGTGCCAGCAGCCAAGCTCACCAGGGTGAGCAGTTCTTC.

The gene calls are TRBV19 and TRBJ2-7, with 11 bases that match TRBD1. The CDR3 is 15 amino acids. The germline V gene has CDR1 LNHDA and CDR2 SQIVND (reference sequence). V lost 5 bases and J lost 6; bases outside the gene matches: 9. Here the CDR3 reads CASSAQGTGGGEQYF. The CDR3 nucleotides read TGTGCCAGTAGTGCCCAAGGGACAGGGGGAGGCGAGCAGTACTTC.

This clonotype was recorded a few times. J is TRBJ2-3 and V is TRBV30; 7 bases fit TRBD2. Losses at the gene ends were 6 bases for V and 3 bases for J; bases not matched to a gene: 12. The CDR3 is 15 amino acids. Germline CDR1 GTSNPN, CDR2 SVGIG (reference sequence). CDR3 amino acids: CACPTGVGGTDTQYF. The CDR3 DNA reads TGTGCCTGTCCTACGGGGGTGGGAGGGACAGATACGCAGTATTTT.

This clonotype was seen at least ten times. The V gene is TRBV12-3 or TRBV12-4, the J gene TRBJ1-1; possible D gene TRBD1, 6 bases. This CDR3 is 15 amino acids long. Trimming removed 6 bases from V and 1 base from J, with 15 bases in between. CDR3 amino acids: CASSQTSTGNTEAFF. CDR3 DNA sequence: TGTGCCAGCAGCCAAACCTCGACAGGGAACACTGAAGCTTTCTTT.

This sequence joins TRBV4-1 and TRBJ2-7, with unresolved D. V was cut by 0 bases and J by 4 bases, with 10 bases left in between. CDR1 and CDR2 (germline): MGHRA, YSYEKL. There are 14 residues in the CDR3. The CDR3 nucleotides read TGCGCCAGCAGCCAAGATCGAATAGCTTACGAGCAGTACTTC. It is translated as CASSQDRIAYEQYF.

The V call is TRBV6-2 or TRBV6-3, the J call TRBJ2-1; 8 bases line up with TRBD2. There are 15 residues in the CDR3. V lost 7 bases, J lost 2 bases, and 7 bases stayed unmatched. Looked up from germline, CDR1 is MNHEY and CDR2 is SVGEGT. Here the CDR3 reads CASNPGGPPYNEQFF. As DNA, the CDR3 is TGTGCCAGCAATCCGGGAGGGCCCCCCTACAATGAGCAGTTCTTC.

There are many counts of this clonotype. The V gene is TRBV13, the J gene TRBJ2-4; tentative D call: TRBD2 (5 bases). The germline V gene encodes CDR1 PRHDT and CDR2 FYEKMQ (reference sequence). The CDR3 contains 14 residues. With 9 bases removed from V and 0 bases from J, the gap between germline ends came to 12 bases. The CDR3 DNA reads TGTGCCAGTAAAGCGGAACTAGCCAAAAACATTCAGTACTTC. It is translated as CASKAELAKNIQYF.

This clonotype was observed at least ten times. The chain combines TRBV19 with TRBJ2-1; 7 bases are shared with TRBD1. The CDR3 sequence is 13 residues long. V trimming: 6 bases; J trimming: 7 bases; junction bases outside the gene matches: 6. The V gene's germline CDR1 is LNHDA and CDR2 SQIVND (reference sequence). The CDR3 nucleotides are TGTGCCAGTAGCCAGACAGGGATAAATGAGCAGTTCTTC. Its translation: CASSQTGINEQFF.

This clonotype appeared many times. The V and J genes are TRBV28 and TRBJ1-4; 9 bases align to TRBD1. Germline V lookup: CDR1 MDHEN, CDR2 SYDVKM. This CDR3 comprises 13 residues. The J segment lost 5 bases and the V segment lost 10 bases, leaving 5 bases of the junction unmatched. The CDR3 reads CATAGTGNEKLFF. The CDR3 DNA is TGTGCCACCGCGGGGACAGGGAATGAAAAACTGTTTTTT. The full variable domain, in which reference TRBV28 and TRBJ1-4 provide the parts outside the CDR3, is DVKVTQSSRYLVKRTGEKVFLECVQDMDHENMFWYRQDPGLGLRLIYFSYDVKMKEKGDIPEGYSVSREKKERFSLILESASTNQTSMYLCATAGTGNEKLFFGSGTQLSVL.

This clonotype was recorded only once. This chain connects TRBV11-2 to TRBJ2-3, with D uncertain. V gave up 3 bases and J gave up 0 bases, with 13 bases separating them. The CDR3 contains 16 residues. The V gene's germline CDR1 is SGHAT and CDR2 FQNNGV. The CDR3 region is CASSFRYSLSTDTQYF. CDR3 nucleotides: TGTGCCAGCAGCTTTCGCTACAGTCTCAGCACAGATACGCAGTATTTT.

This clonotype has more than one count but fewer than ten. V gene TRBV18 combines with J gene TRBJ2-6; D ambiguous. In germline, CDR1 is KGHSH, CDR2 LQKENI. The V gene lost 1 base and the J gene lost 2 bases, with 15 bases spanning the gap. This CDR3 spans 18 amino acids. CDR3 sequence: CASSPLDSWATGANVLTF. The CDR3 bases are TGTGCCAGCTCACCACTAGATTCCTGGGCAACTGGGGCCAACGTCCTGACTTTC.

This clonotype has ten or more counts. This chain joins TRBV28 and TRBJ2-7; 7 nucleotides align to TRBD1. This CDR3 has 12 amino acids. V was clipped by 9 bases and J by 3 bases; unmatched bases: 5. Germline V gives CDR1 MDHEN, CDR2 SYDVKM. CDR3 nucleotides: TGTGCCAGTTCGGGACAGTTCTACGAGCAGTACTTC. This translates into CASSGQFYEQYF.

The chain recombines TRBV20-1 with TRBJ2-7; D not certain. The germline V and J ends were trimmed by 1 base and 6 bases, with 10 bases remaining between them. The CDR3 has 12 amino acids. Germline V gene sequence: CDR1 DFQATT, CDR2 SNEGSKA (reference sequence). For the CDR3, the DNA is TGCAGTGCTAGAGGACAAGTACGCGAGCAGTACTTC. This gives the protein CSARGQVREQYF.

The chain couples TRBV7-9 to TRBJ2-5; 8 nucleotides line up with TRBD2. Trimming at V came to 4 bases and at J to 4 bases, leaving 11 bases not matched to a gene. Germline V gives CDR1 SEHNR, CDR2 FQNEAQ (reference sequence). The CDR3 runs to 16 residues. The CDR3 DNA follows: TGTGCCAGCAGCTCCCTAAACGGGAGGGCCCCAGAGACCCAGTACTTC. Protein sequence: CASSSLNGRAPETQYF.

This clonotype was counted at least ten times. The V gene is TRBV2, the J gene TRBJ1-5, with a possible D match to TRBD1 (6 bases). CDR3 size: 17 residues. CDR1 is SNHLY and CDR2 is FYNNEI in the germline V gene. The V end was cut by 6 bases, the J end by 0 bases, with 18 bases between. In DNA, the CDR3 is TGTGCCAGCAGGGCTTCAAGGGGGGGAAATAGCAATCAGCCCCAGCATTTT. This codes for CASRASRGGNSNQPQHF.